A single sample gave rise to the 18 T cell receptor beta chains below, sequenced in a study of T cells after posttransplantation cyclophosphamide. Measured with immunoSEQ multiplex PCR; TCRdb has only the in-frame clones, and not every one. The sample contains 44,000 or so clones, none of them singletons. Sequenced sample: PBMCs. Source of these receptors: a man aged 40-49 years in good health, CMV-negative, and a related stem cell transplant donor.

There are many counts of this clone. J is TRBJ2-2 and V is TRBV27; 15 bases map to TRBD2. Germline CDR1 and CDR2: MNHEY and SMNVEV (reference sequence). V trimming: 2 bases; J trimming: 1 base; junction bases outside the gene matches: 8. There are 20 residues in the CDR3. The CDR3 loop is CASSLIAPGLAGGNTGELFF. CDR3 bases: TGTGCCAGCAGTTTAATAGCCCCGGGACTAGCGGGAGGGAACACCGGGGAGCTGTTTTTT.

This chain joins TRBV5-1 and TRBJ2-5, with D tentatively TRBD2 (6 bases). The DNA end is more similar to TRBJ2-7, so the J call may be wrong. The CDR3 length is 15 residues. Per the germline V gene, CDR1 is SGHRS and CDR2 is YFSETQ. CDR3 sequence (DNA): TGCGCCAGCAGCCCGGAGGGTCCTTCTCTTGACGAGCAGTACTTC. The encoded protein is CASSPEGPSLDEQYF.

This clone was observed many times. The chain employs TRBV14 and TRBJ2-7, with D possibly matching TRBD1 (6 bases). Trimming removed 2 bases from V and 2 bases from J, with 13 bases in between. The CDR3 totals 15 residues. Germline V gives CDR1 SGHDN, CDR2 FVKESK. The CDR3 DNA is TGTGCCAGCAGCCAACATAGGGGACACGCCTACGAGCAGTACTTC. Translating gives CASSQHRGHAYEQYF. Full variable domain (remainder filled in from reference TRBV14 and TRBJ2-7): EAGVTQFPSHSVIEKGQTVTLRCDPISGHDNLYWYRRVMGKEIKFLLHFVKESKQDESGMPNNRFLAERTGGTYSTLKVQPAELEDSGVYFCASSQHRGHAYEQYFGPGTRLTVT.

This clone was observed many times. The V and J genes are TRBV7-2 and TRBJ2-3; 8 positions match TRBD1. Germline CDR1 and CDR2: SGHTA and FQGNSA. CDR3 length: 14 amino acids. V gave up 5 bases and J gave up 3 bases; unmatched junction bases: 4. CDR3 bases: TGTGCCAGCAGCCGGGGGACAGGAACAGATACGCAGTATTTT. Protein: CASSRGTGTDTQYF. Looking up the rest from reference TRBV7-2 and TRBJ2-3 gives the full variable domain: GAGVSQSPSNKVTEKGKDVELRCDPISGHTALYWYRQSLGQGLEFLIYFQGNSAPDKSGLPSDRFSAERTGGSVSTLTIQRTQQEDSAVYLCASSRGTGTDTQYFGPGTRLTVL.

This clone was found a few times. The chain employs TRBV11-3 and TRBJ2-3, with D unclear. This CDR3 has 14 amino acids. CDR1 is SGHNT, CDR2 YENEEA, per germline. V shed 0 bases and J shed 4 bases, with 8 bases lying between them. CDR3 DNA: TGTGCCAGCAGCTTAGATCCCTTAGCAGATACGCAGTATTTT. Its protein product is CASSLDPLADTQYF.

This clone was detected ten times or more. The chain carries TRBV7-2 and TRBJ2-7, with a weak D call TRBD1 (6 bases). The ends were cut back, 2 bases at V and 7 bases at J, with 21 bases in the middle. The CDR3 consists of 16 residues. Germline V gene lookup returns CDR1 SGHTA and CDR2 FQGNSA. The CDR3 spells CASSLTPTGRHQEQYF. In DNA form, the CDR3 reads TGTGCCAGCAGCTTAACCCCGACAGGCCGCCACCAAGAGCAGTACTTC.

This clone was seen repeatedly, ten times or more. The CDR3 sequence is CASSPLQGVTEAFF. The CDR3 DNA is TGTGCCAGCTCACCTTTACAGGGCGTCACTGAAGCTTTCTTT. The gene calls are TRBV18 and TRBJ1-1; maybe TRBD1 (6 bases). This CDR3 is built from 14 residues. Trimming shortened V by 3 bases and J by 4 bases, and 12 bases separated the two germline ends. Germline V gene lookup returns CDR1 KGHSH and CDR2 LQKENI.

This clone was seen at least ten times. This chain joins TRBV7-6 and TRBJ2-2, with 8 bases matching TRBD1. This CDR3 comprises 19 residues. From germline, CDR1 is SGHVS and CDR2 FNYEAQ. The V gene end was trimmed by 0 bases and the J gene end by 4 bases; junction bases not matched to a gene: 13. Here the CDR3 reads CASSLAWGPGTGVTGELFF. The CDR3 DNA follows: TGTGCCAGCAGCTTAGCATGGGGTCCCGGGACAGGAGTCACCGGGGAGCTGTTTTTT. The full variable domain, in which reference TRBV7-6 and TRBJ2-2 provide the parts outside the CDR3, is GAGVSQSPRYKVTKRGQDVALRCDPISGHVSLYWYRQALGQGPEFLTYFNYEAQQDKSGLPNDRFSAERPEGSISTLTIQRTEQRDSAMYRCASSLAWGPGTGVTGELFFGEGSRLTVL.

This clone was observed many times. The V call is TRBV28, the J call TRBJ1-2; D gene unclear. The germline V gene encodes CDR1 MDHEN and CDR2 SYDVKM. V dropped 3 bases and J dropped 4 bases, with 9 bases sitting between them. The CDR3 spans 13 residues. The CDR3 DNA follows: TGTGCCAGCAGTTTTGAGGGATTCTATGGCTACACCTTC. This gives the protein CASSFEGFYGYTF.

The table lists this clone with many counts. This rearrangement joins TRBV5-4 to TRBJ1-3; possible D gene TRBD1, 6 bases. Germline V gene lookup returns CDR1 SGHNT and CDR2 YYREEE (reference sequence). This CDR3 has 15 amino acids. V lost 4 bases and J 1 base, leaving 12 bases between the germline ends. The CDR3: CASSRQGISGNTIYF. CDR3 DNA sequence: TGTGCCAGCAGCCGTCAGGGGATATCTGGAAACACCATATATTTT.

The sample holds many counts of this clone. The genes are TRBV4-1 and TRBJ1-4, with D possibly being TRBD1 (5 bases). V was trimmed by 0 bases and J by 5 bases, leaving 19 bases between them. CDR3 size: 18 residues. Germline V gene lookup returns CDR1 MGHRA and CDR2 YSYEKL. The CDR3 nucleotides read TGCGCCAGCAGCCAAGAGGGAGGGGTTCAATTTCGGAATGAAAAACTGTTTTTT. This gives the protein CASSQEGGVQFRNEKLFF.

The sample holds a few counts of this clone. The chain has TRBV6-1 and TRBJ1-2, with D perhaps TRBD1 (5 bases). CDR1 and CDR2 (germline): MNHNS, SASEGT. This CDR3 has 13 residues. V was pared by 10 bases and J by 0 bases, with 12 bases between. The CDR3 DNA follows: TGTGCCACCCAGACAGAAACTAACTATGGCTACACCTTC. Translated: CATQTETNYGYTF.

Many counts were recorded for this clone. The V and J genes are TRBV18 and TRBJ2-1; D might be TRBD2 (6 bases). CDR1 is KGHSH, CDR2 LQKENI, per germline. The CDR3 consists of 14 residues. The V end lost 6 bases, the J end lost 6 bases, and 15 bases lay between the germline ends. The CDR3: CASSPLTSSNEQFF. The CDR3 bases are TGTGCCAGCTCCCCTCTGACTAGTTCCAATGAGCAGTTCTTC.

This clone was counted many times. The chain uses TRBV11-2 and TRBJ2-7; 7 nucleotides align to TRBD1. The CDR3 is 15 residues long. From germline, CDR1 is SGHAT and CDR2 FQNNGV. Losses at the gene ends were 4 bases for V and 5 bases for J; bases not matched to a gene: 11. DNA for the CDR3: TGTGCCAGCAGCTCTCTGGGTACAGGGGTGGACGAGCAGTACTTC. As protein: CASSSLGTGVDEQYF.

This clone has a count of ten or more. J is TRBJ2-3 and V is TRBV7-2, with a possible D match to TRBD1 (6 bases). Trimming shortened V by 1 base and J by 9 bases, and 17 bases separated the two germline ends. Germline loops: CDR1 SGHTA, CDR2 FQGNSA. The CDR3 spans 15 residues. The CDR3 sequence is CASSLVGGGIETQYF. CDR3 DNA sequence: TGTGCCAGCAGCTTAGTAGGGGGTGGGATAGAAACGCAGTATTTT.

This clone was recorded many times. V usage is TRBV28 and J usage is TRBJ2-1; 7 bases are a match to TRBD2. Germline loops: CDR1 MDHEN, CDR2 SYDVKM. The CDR3 spans 16 residues. The J segment lost 0 bases and the V segment lost 3 bases, leaving 5 bases of the junction unmatched. The DNA for the CDR3 is TGTGCCAGCAGTTTGAGGCTAGCGGACTCCTACAATGAGCAGTTCTTC. As protein: CASSLRLADSYNEQFF.

This clone showed up many times. The chain carries TRBV18 and TRBJ2-1; possible D gene TRBD1, 5 bases. This CDR3 has 14 amino acids. CDR1 and CDR2 from the germline V gene are KGHSH and LQKENI. The V end was cut by 3 bases, the J end by 6 bases, with 12 bases between. DNA of the CDR3: TGTGCCAGCTCACCTCAGGGAACGTCCAATGAGCAGTTCTTC. It specifies CASSPQGTSNEQFF.

Many counts were recorded for this clone. The chain employs TRBV19 and TRBJ1-5; no definite D call. V lost 10 bases to trimming and J lost 6 bases, with 16 bases between them. The CDR3 consists of 13 residues. Per germline, CDR1 LNHDA and CDR2 SQIVND (reference sequence). CDR3 region: CAIQEGKGQPQHF. The CDR3 DNA reads TGTGCCATTCAGGAGGGCAAGGGTCAGCCCCAGCATTTT.